One sample yielded the 27 T cell receptor beta chains listed below, sequenced in a study of blood T cell repertoires in COVID-19. The protocol was immunoSEQ multiplex PCR, while the TCRdb copy is restricted to in-frame clones and leaves out a portion. The sample has 85,000 to 100,000 clones, about 86% seen once. Material for sequencing was peripheral blood. The source of these receptors is a woman in her sixties or seventies in a cohort sampled during active or convalescent COVID-19.

The V call is TRBV4-2, the J call TRBJ2-3; no firm D call. V was pared by 3 bases and J by 0 bases, with 4 bases between. In germline, CDR1 is LGHNA, CDR2 YNFKEQ. There are 13 residues in the CDR3. The DNA of the CDR3 is TGTGCCAGCAGCCACGAGAGCACAGATACGCAGTATTTT. Protein: CASSHESTDTQYF.

This clone was counted once. The V gene is TRBV3-1 (or the pseudogene TRBV3-2), the J gene TRBJ2-1; no clear D. The CDR3 runs to 14 residues. CDR1 LGHDT and CDR2 YNNKEL come from the germline V gene (reference sequence). V was trimmed by 0 bases and J by 11 bases, leaving 14 bases between them. In DNA form, the CDR3 reads TGTGCCAGCAGCCAAGAGGTGCTGAGGCTCCAGCAGTTCTTC. It encodes CASSQEVLRLQQFF.

The gene calls are TRBV30 and TRBJ1-2, with 9 positions matching TRBD1. Unmatched junction bases numbered 10, after V lost 4 bases and J lost 4 bases. Germline CDR1 GTSNPN, CDR2 SVGIG (reference sequence). This CDR3 has 15 amino acids. DNA for the CDR3: TGTGCCTGGACACTATCTCCGGGACAGGGCTATGGCTACACCTTC. Its translation: CAWTLSPGQGYGYTF.

This clone occurred once. The genes are TRBV10-3 and TRBJ2-1, with a tentative D call TRBD1 (6 bases). CDR1 is ENHRY and CDR2 is SYGVKD in the germline V gene. This CDR3 is 15 amino acids long. V gave up 4 bases and J gave up 8 bases, with 18 bases separating them. The CDR3 spells CAISGRSRGWDEQFF. For the CDR3, the DNA is TGTGCCATCAGTGGGCGTTCAAGGGGGTGGGATGAGCAGTTCTTC.

The chain recombines TRBV5-1 with TRBJ2-7; 8 positions match TRBD1. Unmatched junction bases numbered 6, after V lost 5 bases and J lost 2 bases. The CDR3 is 14 residues long. CDR1 is SGHRS and CDR2 is YFSETQ in the germline V gene. The CDR3 DNA is TGCGCCAGCAGGTTCGGGACAGGACCCTACGAGCAGTACTTC. Translating gives CASRFGTGPYEQYF. The variable domain in full, with the rest retrieved from reference TRBV5-1 and TRBJ2-7, is KAGVTQTPRYLIKTRGQQVTLSCSPISGHRSVSWYQQTPGQGLQFLFEYFSETQRNKGNFPGRFSGRQFSNSRSEMNVSTLELGDSALYLCASRFGTGPYEQYFGPGTRLTVT.

Regarding this clone: Other nucleotide sequences from this sample produce the same CDR3. V is TRBV4-1 and J is TRBJ2-6, with 11 bases lining up with TRBD2. Trimming at V came to 3 bases and at J to 0 bases, leaving 7 bases not matched to a gene. The CDR3 extends over 19 amino acids. Germline V gives CDR1 MGHRA, CDR2 YSYEKL. The CDR3 protein is CASSQLGLADSSGANVLTF. CDR3 coding DNA: TGCGCCAGCAGCCAGTTGGGACTAGCGGACAGCTCTGGGGCCAACGTCCTGACTTTC.

Here the CDR3 reads CASSIPSTDTQYF. The CDR3 coding sequence is TGTGCCAGTAGTATCCCAAGCACAGATACGCAGTATTTT. J is TRBJ2-3 and V is TRBV19; unclear D gene. CDR3 length: 13 amino acids. Germline CDR1 is LNHDA and CDR2 is SQIVND (reference sequence). The V end was cut by 3 bases, the J end by 0 bases, with 4 bases between.

The chain combines TRBV11-2 with TRBJ2-7; 10 nucleotides match TRBD2. Germline values: CDR1 SGHAT, CDR2 FQNNGV. V was clipped by 1 base and J by 2 bases; unmatched bases: 2. This CDR3 comprises 15 residues. The CDR3 DNA sequence: TGTGCCAGCAGCTTAGGACTAGCGGGTGCCTACGAGCAGTACTTC. Translating it yields CASSLGLAGAYEQYF.

J is TRBJ1-2 and V is TRBV24-1; D call uncertain. V lost 4 bases, J lost 4 bases, and 9 bases lay in between. Per germline, CDR1 KGHDR and CDR2 SFDVKD. The CDR3 spans 13 residues. CDR3 amino acids: CATSDTTRYGYTF. CDR3 DNA sequence: TGTGCCACCAGTGACACGACTCGCTATGGCTACACCTTC.

This clone was observed a handful of times. DNA for the CDR3: TGTGCCAGCAGCTCCGCCCTCTTCTGGACTAGCGATCGCACAGATACGCAGTATTTT. This encodes CASSSALFWTSDRTDTQYF. The rearrangement links TRBV13 to TRBJ2-3, with 9 bases lining up with TRBD2. V was pared by 4 bases and J by 1 base, with 15 bases of the junction left unmatched. The germline CDR1 and CDR2 sequences are PRHDT and FYEKMQ (reference sequence). The CDR3 sequence is 19 residues long.

V is TRBV7-9 and J is TRBJ1-1; 8 positions agree with TRBD1. Germline V gives CDR1 SEHNR, CDR2 FQNEAQ (reference sequence). V dropped 7 bases and J dropped 5; count of bases not matched to a gene: 9. The CDR3 is 14 amino acids. The CDR3 coding sequence is TGTGCCAGCACCCGAGGGACAGGCCAAACTGAAGCTTTCTTT. Translating it yields CASTRGTGQTEAFF.

The chain employs TRBV3-1 (or the pseudogene TRBV3-2) and TRBJ1-2; D unclear. This CDR3 is 13 amino acids long. V gave up 4 bases and J gave up 4 bases, with 10 bases separating them. From germline, CDR1 is LGHDT and CDR2 YNNKEL (reference sequence). CDR3 loop: CASSPLTGYGYTF. The CDR3 nucleotides are TGTGCCAGCAGCCCCCTCACCGGCTATGGCTACACCTTC.

The genes are TRBV3-1 (or the pseudogene TRBV3-2) and TRBJ2-3, with 11 bases matching TRBD2. This CDR3 contains 16 residues. Losses at the gene ends were 6 bases for V and 3 bases for J; bases not matched to a gene: 8. Germline V gene lookup returns CDR1 LGHDT and CDR2 YNNKEL (reference sequence). CDR3 coding DNA: TGTGCCAGCAGTCCTCGACTAGCGGGGCTAACAGATACGCAGTATTTT. This gives the protein CASSPRLAGLTDTQYF.

CDR3 region: CASSKGTGVANEKLFF. CDR3 DNA sequence: TGTGCCAGTAGTAAAGGGACAGGGGTGGCTAATGAAAAACTGTTTTTT. This chain connects TRBV19 to TRBJ1-4, with 10 bases identical to TRBD1. Trimming removed 4 bases from V and 3 bases from J; junction bases left unmatched: 5. Germline CDR1 reads LNHDA; CDR2 reads SQIVND (reference sequence). The CDR3 is 16 residues long.

This rearrangement joins TRBV28 to TRBJ1-2; 7 bases are a match to TRBD1. Trimming cost V 5 bases and J 3 bases; bases outside gene matches: 0. CDR3 length equals 12 residues. From germline, CDR1 is MDHEN and CDR2 SYDVKM. The CDR3 DNA is TGTGCCAGCAGTGGGACAGACTATGGCTACACCTTC. This translates into CASSGTDYGYTF.

In its sample, this clone was seen a few times. The chain joins TRBV2 to TRBJ1-2; perhaps TRBD1 as D (5 bases). V was cut by 8 bases and J by 6 bases, with 16 bases left in between. CDR3 length equals 13 residues. The V gene's germline CDR1 is SNHLY and CDR2 FYNNEI. For the CDR3, the DNA is TGTGCCAGCGAGAGTAGGGGTCGAAATGGCTACACCTTC. Amino acids: CASESRGRNGYTF.

This clone was seen once. The chain joins TRBV6-5 to TRBJ2-2; 8 bases align to TRBD1. Germline CDR1 reads MNHEY; CDR2 reads SVGAGI. This CDR3 region has 15 residues. V lost 4 bases and J lost 2; bases outside the gene matches: 3. CDR3 DNA: TGTGCCAGCAGTTTTGGACAGGGCAACACCGGGGAGCTGTTTTTT. It specifies CASSFGQGNTGELFF.

The CDR3 region is CASSSAGGRNTIYF. DNA of the CDR3: TGTGCCAGCAGCTCGGCGGGAGGAAGGAACACCATATATTTT. V gene TRBV5-4 combines with J gene TRBJ1-3; D gene unclear. CDR1 is SGHNT and CDR2 is YYREEE in the germline V gene (reference sequence). This CDR3 region has 14 residues. V was clipped by 3 bases and J by 7 bases, with 14 bases between them.

The rearrangement joins TRBV2 to TRBJ1-6; D is ambiguous. Trimming removed 6 bases at V and 0 bases at J, with 12 bases between. Germline CDR1 is SNHLY and CDR2 is FYNNEI. This CDR3 has 16 residues. DNA for the CDR3: TGTGCCAGCAGGTCCGAGGGAGGCTCCTATAATTCACCCCTCCACTTT. The encoded protein is CASRSEGGSYNSPLHF.

The V call is TRBV4-1, the J call TRBJ1-1; 7 bases map to TRBD1. CDR3 length: 18 residues. V gave up 2 bases and J gave up 1 base; unmatched junction bases: 13. Germline lookup yields CDR1 MGHRA and CDR2 YSYEKL. The CDR3 DNA sequence: TGCGCCAGCAGCCAACCTCCCCGACAGGGTAAAAGGAACACTGAAGCTTTCTTT. Translated, it gives CASSQPPRQGKRNTEAFF.

This chain links TRBV19 with TRBJ1-2, with 8 bases that match TRBD1. Germline V lookup: CDR1 LNHDA, CDR2 SQIVND (reference sequence). The CDR3 consists of 15 residues. V shed 3 bases, J shed 4 bases, and the junction held 7 bases outside the gene matches. CDR3 loop: CASSIQQGVAYGYTF. CDR3 coding DNA: TGTGCCAGTAGTATTCAACAGGGGGTGGCCTATGGCTACACCTTC.

The genes are TRBV7-2 and TRBJ2-1; no clear D gene. This CDR3 spans 13 amino acids. V was shortened by 4 bases and J by 5 bases, with 9 bases between the two germline ends. Germline loops: CDR1 SGHTA, CDR2 FQGNSA. CDR3 in amino acids: CASSSRRNNEQFF. As DNA, the CDR3 is TGTGCCAGCAGCTCTAGACGGAACAATGAGCAGTTCTTC.

This sequence joins TRBV3-1 (or the pseudogene TRBV3-2) and TRBJ2-2; possibly TRBD1 for D (5 bases). Germline V gene lookup returns CDR1 LGHDT and CDR2 YNNKEL (reference sequence). The CDR3 sequence is 15 residues long. Trimming shortened V by 1 base and J by 3 bases, and 9 bases separated the two germline ends. CDR3: CASSQGVGDTGELFF. The CDR3 coding sequence is TGTGCCAGCAGCCAAGGTGTAGGGGACACCGGGGAGCTGTTTTTT.

Notes on this clone: Within the sample, other DNA sequences also encode this same CDR3. The gene calls are TRBV29-1 and TRBJ1-5, with D possibly being TRBD1 (5 bases). Trimming cost V 5 bases and J 2 bases, with 10 bases left between them. The CDR3 contains 13 residues. From germline, CDR1 is SQVTM and CDR2 ANQGSEA. This CDR3 reads CSVSGGGNQPQHF. The CDR3 coding sequence is TGCAGCGTTTCAGGAGGGGGCAATCAGCCCCAGCATTTT.

V is TRBV27 and J is TRBJ1-2; D possibly corresponds to TRBD1 (6 bases). The CDR3 loop spans 12 amino acids. Per the germline V gene, CDR1 is MNHEY and CDR2 is SMNVEV (reference sequence). Trimming took off 6 bases at V and 3 bases at J, with 8 bases between the two ends. CDR3 residues: CASRTGHYGYTF. The CDR3 nucleotides read TGTGCCAGCAGGACAGGCCACTATGGCTACACCTTC.

The rearrangement uses TRBV6-5 and TRBJ1-3; no definite D call. Germline-derived CDR1 and CDR2 are MNHEY and SVGAGI. Deletions cut 3 bases from V and 2 bases from J, with 11 bases between. This CDR3 spans 15 amino acids. This chain's CDR3 is CASSYMAATGNTIYF. DNA for the CDR3: TGTGCCAGCAGTTATATGGCAGCGACTGGAAACACCATATATTTT.

The V call is TRBV10-3, the J call TRBJ2-2; 9 bases line up with TRBD1. The CDR3 runs to 13 residues. CDR1 is ENHRY and CDR2 is SYGVKD in the germline V gene. Unmatched junction bases numbered 2, after V lost 6 bases and J lost 6 bases. DNA of the CDR3: TGTGCCATCAGCCGGGACAGGGCCGGGGAGCTGTTTTTT. It encodes CAISRDRAGELFF.